The clone carrying this T cell receptor (beta chain) was recorded once. Its target is not known. This specimen belongs to a study of cytomegalovirus exposure and HLA in healthy donors. Study-wide findings and caveats: Researchers counted about 150 TCR beta chains as cytomegalovirus-associated. The authors excluded some V segments, including TRBV6-2 and TRBV6-3, as indistinguishable. TCR beta sequences reportedly predicted the HLA-A and HLA-B alleles of most subjects accurately.

The CDR3 is 15 residues long. Germline V gives CDR1 SGHRS, CDR2 YFSETQ. The J segment lost 4 bases and the V segment lost 4 bases, leaving 7 bases of the junction unmatched. PCR primers comprised 60 Vbeta and 13 Jbeta primers. This table comes from immunoSEQ multiplex PCR, and its TCRdb copy is limited to in-frame clones, with some not included. The table has some 120,000 clones, approximately 69% seen once. The origin of this receptor is a man aged 35 to 55 in good health and CMV-seropositive. Sequenced: PBMCs. This chain connects TRBV5-1 to TRBJ1-4; 7 bases line up with TRBD1. DNA for the CDR3: TGCGCCAGCAGCCCCAGACAGGGAAATAATGAAAAACTGTTTTTT. As protein: CASSPRQGNNEKLFF.